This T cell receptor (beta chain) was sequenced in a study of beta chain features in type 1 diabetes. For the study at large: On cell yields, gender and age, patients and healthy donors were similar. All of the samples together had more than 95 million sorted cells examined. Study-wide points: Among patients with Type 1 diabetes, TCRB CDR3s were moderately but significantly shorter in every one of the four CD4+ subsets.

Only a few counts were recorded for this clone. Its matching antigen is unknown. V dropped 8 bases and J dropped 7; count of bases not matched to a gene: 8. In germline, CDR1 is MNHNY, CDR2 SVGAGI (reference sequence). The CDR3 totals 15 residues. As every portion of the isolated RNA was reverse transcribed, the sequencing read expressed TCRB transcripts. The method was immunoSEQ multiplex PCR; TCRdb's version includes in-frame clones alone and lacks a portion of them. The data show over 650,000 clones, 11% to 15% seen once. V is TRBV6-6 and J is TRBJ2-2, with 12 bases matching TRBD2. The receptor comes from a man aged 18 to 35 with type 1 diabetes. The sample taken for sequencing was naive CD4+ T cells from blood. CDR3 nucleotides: TGTGCCAGCTCGGGACTAGCGGGTGCAGGCGGGGAGCTGTTTTTT. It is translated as CASSGLAGAGGELFF.